This T cell receptor beta chain was captured in a study of CD4 and CD8 cells across lung adenocarcinoma regions. TCRdb processed the PCR reads anew with MiXCR; each CDR3 protein has one entry. Of approximately 4,900 distinct CDR3 sequences detected, just under 60% appear once; the ten largest clones hold 16%. The patients had localized lung adenocarcinoma, a non-small cell subtype. This CDR3 region has 13 residues. Germline loops: CDR1 SGHVS, CDR2 FQNEAQ. Source material: CD4+ T cells from the center of a lung tumor. The V call is TRBV7-8, the J call TRBJ2-5, with 7 bases that match TRBD1. Judging by the DNA end, TRBJ2-7 fits better; the J call may be wrong. This sequence was found in a male donor with lung adenocarcinoma. The CD4 and CD8 labels of this study may be unreliable. For the CDR3, the DNA is TGTGCCAGCAGCCTGACAGGGACCTACGAGCAGTACTTC. Translated: CASSLTGTYEQYF.